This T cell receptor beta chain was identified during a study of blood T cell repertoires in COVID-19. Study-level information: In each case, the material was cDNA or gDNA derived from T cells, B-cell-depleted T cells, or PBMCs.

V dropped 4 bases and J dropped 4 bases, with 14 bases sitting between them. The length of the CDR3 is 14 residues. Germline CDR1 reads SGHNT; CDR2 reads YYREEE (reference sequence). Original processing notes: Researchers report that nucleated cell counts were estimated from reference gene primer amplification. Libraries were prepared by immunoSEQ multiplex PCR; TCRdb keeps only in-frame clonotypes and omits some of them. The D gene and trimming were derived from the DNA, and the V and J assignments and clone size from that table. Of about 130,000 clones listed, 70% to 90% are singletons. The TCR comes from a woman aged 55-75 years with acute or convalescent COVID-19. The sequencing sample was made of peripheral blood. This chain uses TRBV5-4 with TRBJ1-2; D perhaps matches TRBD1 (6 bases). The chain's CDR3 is CASSPAGAGYGYTF. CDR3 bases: TGTGCCAGCAGCCCAGCGGGGGCGGGCTATGGCTACACCTTC.